These 3 T cell receptor beta chains were all obtained from the same sample, sequenced in a study of human T cells and chemical hapten exposure. Time point in this sample: patch test 1, 2 weeks after DPC sensitization. Treatment in this sample: therapeutic diphenylcyclopropenone sensitization with weekly scalp DPC. One entry per CDR3 protein, called by TCRdb with MiXCR from the RACE reads. Here the sample spans about 120,000 distinct CDR3 sequences, over 10% being singletons. The sequences come from whole blood, collected in connection with sensitization to the hapten diphenylcyclopropenone (DPC). These receptors originate from a woman aged 50 to 60 with alopecia areata. Some clones in this sample may be carry-over from other donors' samples.

This clonotype was counted many times. The V call is TRBV7-8, the J call TRBJ2-4; D is unresolved. Germline V lookup: CDR1 SGHVS, CDR2 FQNEAQ. The ends were cut back, 1 base at V and 13 bases at J, with 11 bases in the middle. The length of the CDR3 is 12 residues. The CDR3 spells CASSLVEDHQYF. CDR3 sequence (DNA): TGTGCCAGCAGCTTAGTGGAAGACCACCAGTACTTC.

In its sample, this clonotype was seen a few times. This rearrangement joins TRBV6-5 to TRBJ2-7; D unclear. The CDR3 totals 13 residues. Germline V gene data show CDR1 as MNHEY and CDR2 as SVGAGI. The V end lost 2 bases, the J end lost 6 bases, and 11 bases lay between the germline ends. The CDR3 loop reads CASSYGERSEQYF. The CDR3 bases are TGTGCCAGCAGTTACGGGGAAAGAAGCGAGCAGTACTTC.

The sample holds many counts of this clonotype. This chain connects TRBV28 to TRBJ1-5, with 7 bases that match TRBD1. V shed 7 bases, J shed 6 bases, and the junction held 9 bases outside the gene matches. The CDR3 length is 14 residues. Germline loops: CDR1 MDHEN, CDR2 SYDVKM. The CDR3 coding sequence is TGTGCCAGCAAATCTGGACAGGCGACTCAGCCCCAGCATTTT. Amino acid sequence: CASKSGQATQPQHF.